A single sample is the source of the 5 T cell receptor beta chains below, sequenced in a study of T-cell memory formation after mild COVID-19. TCRdb re-derived calls from the 5' RACE reads in MiXCR, one entry per CDR3 protein. The sample lists 410,000 or so distinct CDR3 sequences, more than 20% seen once, with under 15% in the top ten. Sequencing input: PBMCs or a T cell subset sorted from them (not recorded which). The origin of the receptors is an adult woman who had mild COVID-19 (a few samples of this study predate the infection). Cell type and time point are not known.

The V gene is TRBV11-2, the J gene TRBJ2-7, with unresolved D. Germline assignment: CDR1 SGHAT and CDR2 FQNNGV. The V and J ends lost 6 bases and 5 bases respectively, with 11 bases between them. The CDR3 is made up of 12 amino acids. CDR3 sequence reads: CASRNYRNEQYF. For the CDR3, the DNA is TGTGCCAGCAGGAACTACAGAAACGAGCAGTACTTC.

V usage is TRBV6-5 and J usage is TRBJ2-1, with TRBD2 matching over 8 bases. Per germline, CDR1 MNHEY and CDR2 SVGAGI. The V and J ends lost 2 bases and 7 bases, in that order; junction bases with no gene match: 4. The CDR3 is made up of 14 amino acids. In nucleotides, the CDR3 is TGTGCCAGCAGTTACCGGGGGGGCGTAAATGAGCAGTTCTTC. It yields the protein CASSYRGGVNEQFF.

This clonotype was observed a handful of times. This chain joins TRBV7-9 and TRBJ2-7; TRBD1 agrees at 7 bases. Germline loops: CDR1 SEHNR, CDR2 FQNEAQ (reference sequence). The CDR3 extends over 14 amino acids. V lost 4 bases and J lost 1; bases outside the gene matches: 4. This CDR3 reads CASSSQGKSYEQYF. The CDR3 nucleotides are TGTGCCAGCAGCTCACAGGGGAAGTCCTACGAGCAGTACTTC.

This clonotype appeared a few times. The chain carries TRBV4-1 and TRBJ2-3, with D unclear. The CDR3 is made up of 15 amino acids. V dropped 1 base and J dropped 1 base, with 9 bases sitting between them. Germline CDR1 MGHRA, CDR2 YSYEKL. The CDR3: CASSQGGVRTDTQYF. For the CDR3, the DNA is TGCGCCAGCAGCCAAGGTGGGGTGCGCACAGATACGCAGTATTTT.

The V call is TRBV7-6, the J call TRBJ2-3; 14 bases fit TRBD2. This CDR3 contains 16 residues. Germline V gives CDR1 SGHVS, CDR2 FNYEAQ. V trimming: 5 bases; J trimming: 5 bases; junction bases outside the gene matches: 6. CDR3 region: CASSMGLAGVEDTQYF. CDR3 DNA: TGTGCCAGCAGCATGGGACTAGCGGGGGTTGAAGATACGCAGTATTTT.